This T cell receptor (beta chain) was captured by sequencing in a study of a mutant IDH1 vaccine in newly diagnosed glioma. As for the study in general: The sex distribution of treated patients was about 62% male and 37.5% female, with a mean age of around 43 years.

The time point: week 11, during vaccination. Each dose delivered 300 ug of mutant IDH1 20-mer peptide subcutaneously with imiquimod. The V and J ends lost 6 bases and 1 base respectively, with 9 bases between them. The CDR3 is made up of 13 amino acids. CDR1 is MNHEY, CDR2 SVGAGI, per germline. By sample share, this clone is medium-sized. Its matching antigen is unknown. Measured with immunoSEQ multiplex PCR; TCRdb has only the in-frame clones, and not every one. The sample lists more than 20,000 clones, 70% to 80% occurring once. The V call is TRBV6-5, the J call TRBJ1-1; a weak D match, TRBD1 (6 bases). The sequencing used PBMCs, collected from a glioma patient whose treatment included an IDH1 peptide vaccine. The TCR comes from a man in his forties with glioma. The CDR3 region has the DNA TGTGCCAGCAGCACGACAGGGAACACTGAAGCTTTCTTT. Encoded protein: CASSTTGNTEAFF.